The sequence of this TCR beta chain was determined in a study of blood T cells in healthy people across ages. At the level of the study: Per two T cells, about one barcoded beta molecule was captured through template switching. The study, taken as a whole, reports: It was held that diversity estimates obtained from one million T cells represented underestimates. When set beside aged donors, long-lived donors presented more naive CD4+ cells and higher diversity. TCR beta diversity correlated strongly with naive T cell percentage.

A J-beta primer mix and a sample-barcoded 5' primer were used in a second PCR of about 7 to 12 cycles. In TCRdb, the 5' RACE reads were re-called with MiXCR into one record per CDR3 protein. The sample holds 1.5 million or so distinct CDR3 sequences, 40% to 50% seen once. The CDR3 is made up of 15 amino acids. Germline trimming cut 6 bases from V and 1 base from J; bases unmatched to any gene: 7. Germline V gene sequence: CDR1 PRHDT, CDR2 FYEKMQ (reference sequence). This clonotype was picked up a small number of times. What it recognizes is unknown. The TCR was taken from a woman under 30 in good health. V gene TRBV13 combines with J gene TRBJ2-5, with 8 bases matching TRBD2. The sequenced sample consisted of blood. The CDR3 DNA reads as TGTGCCAGCAGACAACAGCGGGGGATCCAAGAGACCCAGTACTTC. It encodes CASRQQRGIQETQYF.